Detailed here is one T cell receptor beta chain. The antigen remains undetermined. This cohort consisted of healthy bone marrow donors. This sample was taken from a study of cytomegalovirus exposure and HLA in healthy donors. Study-level background: As an earlier analysis found, around 190 million T cells yielded about 100 million unique TCR beta sequences. Samples from HLA-typed donors yielded approximately 88 million unique TCRs in an early data release.

Study-wide points: Analyzed later, most CMV-associated TCR beta chains appeared HLA-restricted.

PCR amplification relied on 60 Vbeta primers (plus 13 Jbeta primers). Some clones are missing from TCRdb's copy, which holds only in-frame ones; the method was immunoSEQ multiplex PCR. The sample yields some 130,000 clones, 75% seen once. CDR1 is SGHNT, CDR2 YYREEE, per germline (reference sequence). Trimming removed 3 bases from V and 2 bases from J; junction bases left unmatched: 2. The CDR3 spans 15 residues. The source is a man aged 30-40 years in good health and CMV-seronegative. The sample comprised PBMCs. The chain couples TRBV5-4 to TRBJ2-1, with 10 bases lining up with TRBD2. The CDR3 protein is CASSSSGRPYNEQFF. The DNA for the CDR3 is TGTGCCAGCAGCTCTAGCGGGAGACCCTACAATGAGCAGTTCTTC.